This T cell receptor (beta chain) was observed in a study of CD8+ T cells in alopecia areata. Looking at the study overall: Oral tofacitinib (5 to 10 mg twice daily) was administered to treated patients.

Germline V gene lookup returns CDR1 SNHLY and CDR2 FYNNEI. The CDR3 runs 18 residues. Losses at the gene ends were 6 bases for V and 2 bases for J; bases not matched to a gene: 14. This clone was observed once. RNA was isolated and reverse transcribed to cDNA, the sequencing template. This table comes from immunoSEQ multiplex PCR, and its TCRdb copy is limited to in-frame clones, with some not included. The sample records 150,000 to 160,000 clones, about 51% being singletons. The material was CD8+ T cells sorted from blood, obtained at week 0. The receptor comes from a human donor with alopecia areata. This rearrangement joins TRBV2 to TRBJ1-5, with TRBD1 identical over 9 bases. The CDR3: CASSEDRGKRVGNQPQHF. CDR3 sequence (DNA): TGTGCCAGCAGCGAGGACAGGGGAAAAAGGGTGGGCAATCAGCCCCAGCATTTT.